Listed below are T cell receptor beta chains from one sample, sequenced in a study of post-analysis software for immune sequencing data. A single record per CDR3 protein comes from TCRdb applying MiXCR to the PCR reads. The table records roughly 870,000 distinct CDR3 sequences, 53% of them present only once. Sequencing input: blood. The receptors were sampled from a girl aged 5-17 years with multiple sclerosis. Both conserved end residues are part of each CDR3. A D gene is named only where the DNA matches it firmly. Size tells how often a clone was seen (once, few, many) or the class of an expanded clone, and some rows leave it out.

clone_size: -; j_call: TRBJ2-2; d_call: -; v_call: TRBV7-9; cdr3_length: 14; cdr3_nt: TGTGCCAGCAAGGCTGGTACGAACACCGGGGAGCTGTTTTTT; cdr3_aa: CASKAGTNTGELFF
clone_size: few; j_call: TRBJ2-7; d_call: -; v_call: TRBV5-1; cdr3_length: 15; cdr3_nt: TGCGCCAGCAGCTTGCTCGGCAGAACAGAACACGAGCAGTACTTC; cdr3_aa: CASSLLGRTEHEQYF
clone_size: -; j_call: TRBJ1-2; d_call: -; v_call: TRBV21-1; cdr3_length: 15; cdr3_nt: TGTGCCAGCAGCAAAGGGTTCGTTTCGACCTCGGGCTACACCTTC; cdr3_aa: CASSKGFVSTSGYTF
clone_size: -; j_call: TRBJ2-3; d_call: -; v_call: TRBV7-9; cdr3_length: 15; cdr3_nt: TGTGCCACCTCATCCGGGATCAGAGCCACGGATACGCAGTATTTT; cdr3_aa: CATSSGIRATDTQYF
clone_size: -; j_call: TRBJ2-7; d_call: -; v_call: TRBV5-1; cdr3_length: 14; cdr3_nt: TGCGCCAGCAGCTTCCGAGGTTTCGGTGAGACCCGGTACTTC; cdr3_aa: CASSFRGFGETRYF
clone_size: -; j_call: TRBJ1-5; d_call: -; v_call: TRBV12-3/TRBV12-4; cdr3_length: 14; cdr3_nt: TGTGCCAGCAGTTTAGCAGACAGGAATCAGCCCCAGCATTTT; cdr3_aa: CASSLADRNQPQHF
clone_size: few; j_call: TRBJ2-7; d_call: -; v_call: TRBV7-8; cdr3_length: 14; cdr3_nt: TGTGCCAGCAGCTCTACAGGGAACTCCTACGAGCAGTACTTC; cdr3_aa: CASSSTGNSYEQYF
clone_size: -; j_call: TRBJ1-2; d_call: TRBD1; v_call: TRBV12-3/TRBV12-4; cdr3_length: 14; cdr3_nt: TGTGCCAGCAGTTGGACAGGGGTTGACTATGGCTACACCTTC; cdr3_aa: CASSWTGVDYGYTF
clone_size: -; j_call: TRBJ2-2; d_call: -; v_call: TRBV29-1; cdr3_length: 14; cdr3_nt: TGCAGTGTTCGGGGGACAGCAAACACCGGGGAGCTGTTTTTT; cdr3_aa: CSVRGTANTGELFF
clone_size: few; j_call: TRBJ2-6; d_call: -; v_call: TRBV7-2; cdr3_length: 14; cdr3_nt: TGTGCCAGCAACTACTTGGGGGGGGCCAACGTCCTGACTTTC; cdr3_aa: CASNYLGGANVLTF
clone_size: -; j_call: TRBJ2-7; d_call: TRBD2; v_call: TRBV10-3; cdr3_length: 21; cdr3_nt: TGTGCCATCAGACCCAACCAGGGGGGACTAGCGGGATCCGCCCTCACCTACGAGCAGTACTTC; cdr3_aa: CAIRPNQGGLAGSALTYEQYF
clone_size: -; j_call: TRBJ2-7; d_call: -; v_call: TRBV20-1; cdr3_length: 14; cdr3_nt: TGCAGTGCTAGAGACCGACTTACGACCTACGAGCAGTACTTC; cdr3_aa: CSARDRLTTYEQYF
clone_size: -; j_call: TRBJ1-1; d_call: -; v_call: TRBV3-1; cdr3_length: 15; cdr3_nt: TGTGCCAGCAGCCAAACTGGACAGAGGAACACTGAAGCTTTCTTT; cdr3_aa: CASSQTGQRNTEAFF
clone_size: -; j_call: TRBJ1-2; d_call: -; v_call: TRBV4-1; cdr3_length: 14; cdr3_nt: TGCGCCAGCAGCCAAGGGCAAGGGGTCGGTGGCTACACCTTC; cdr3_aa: CASSQGQGVGGYTF
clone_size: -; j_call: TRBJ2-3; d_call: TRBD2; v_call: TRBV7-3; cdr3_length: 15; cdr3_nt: TGTGCCAGCAGCCCCCTAGCGGGGGGGCTGGATACGCAGTATTTT; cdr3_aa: CASSPLAGGLDTQYF
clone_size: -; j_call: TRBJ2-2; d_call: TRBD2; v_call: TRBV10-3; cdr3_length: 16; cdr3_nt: TGTGCCATCCCCCTGGGACTAGCGGTTAACACCGGGGAGCTGTTTTTT; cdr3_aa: CAIPLGLAVNTGELFF
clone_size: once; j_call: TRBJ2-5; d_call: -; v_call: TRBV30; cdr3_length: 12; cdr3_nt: TGTGCCTGGAGCAGGGTTCGAGGGACCCAGTACTTC; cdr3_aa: CAWSRVRGTQYF
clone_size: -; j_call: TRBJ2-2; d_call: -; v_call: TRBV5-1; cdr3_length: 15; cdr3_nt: TGCGCCAGCGGTGTAGGCGGGCCGAACACCGGGGAGCTGTTTTTT; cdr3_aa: CASGVGGPNTGELFF
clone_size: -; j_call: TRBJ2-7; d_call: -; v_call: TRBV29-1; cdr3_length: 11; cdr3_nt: TGCAGCGCCCGGGTATCCCACGAGCAGTACTTC; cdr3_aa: CSARVSHEQYF
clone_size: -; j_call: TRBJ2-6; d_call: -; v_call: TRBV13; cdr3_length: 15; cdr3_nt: TGTGCCAGCAGCTTAGGCACCCCTGGGGCCAACGTCCTGACTTTC; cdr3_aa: CASSLGTPGANVLTF
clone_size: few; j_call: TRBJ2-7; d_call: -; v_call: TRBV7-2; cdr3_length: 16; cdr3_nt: TGTGCCAGCAGCTTATTAAGTAGGGCGCTTAACCACGAGCAGTACTTC; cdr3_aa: CASSLLSRALNHEQYF
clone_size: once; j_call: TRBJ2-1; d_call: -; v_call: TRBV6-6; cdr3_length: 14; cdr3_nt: TGTGCCAGCGGGGGCGGGAGCTCCTACAATGAGCAGTTCTTC; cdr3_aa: CASGGGSSYNEQFF
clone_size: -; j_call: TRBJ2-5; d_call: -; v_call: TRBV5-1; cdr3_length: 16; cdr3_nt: TGCGCCAGCAGCTTGGCCGCAAGGAGAAGCCAAGAGACCCAGTACTTC; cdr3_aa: CASSLAARRSQETQYF
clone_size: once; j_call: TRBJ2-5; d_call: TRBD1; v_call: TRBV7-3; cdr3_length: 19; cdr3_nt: TGTGCCAGCAGCTTAACTCCGGGACAGGGTCGAACTTCCCAAGAGACCCAGTGCTTC; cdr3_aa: CASSLTPGQGRTSQETQCF
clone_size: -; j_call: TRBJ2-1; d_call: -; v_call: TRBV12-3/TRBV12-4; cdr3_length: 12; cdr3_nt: TGTGCCAGCAGTTTACGGTTCGATGAGCAGTTCTTC; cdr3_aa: CASSLRFDEQFF
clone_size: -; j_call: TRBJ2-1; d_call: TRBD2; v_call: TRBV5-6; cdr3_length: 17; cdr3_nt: TGTGCCAGCAGCCTTGGGTCTAGCGGGGCCTTTTACAATGAGCAGTTCTTC; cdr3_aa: CASSLGSSGAFYNEQFF
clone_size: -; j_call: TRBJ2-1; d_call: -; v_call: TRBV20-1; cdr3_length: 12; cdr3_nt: TGCAGTGCTAGTTTAGGTGGCAATGAGCAGTTCTTC; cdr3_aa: CSASLGGNEQFF
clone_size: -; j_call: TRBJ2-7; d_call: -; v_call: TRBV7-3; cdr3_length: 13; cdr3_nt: TGTGCCAGCAGCCCGCTACACCGCGGCGAGCAGTACTTC; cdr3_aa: CASSPLHRGEQYF
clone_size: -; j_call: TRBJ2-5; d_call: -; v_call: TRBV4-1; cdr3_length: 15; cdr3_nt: TGCGCCAGCAGCCAGAGGGGTGGGGCTCAAGAGACCCAGTACTTC; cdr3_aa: CASSQRGGAQETQYF